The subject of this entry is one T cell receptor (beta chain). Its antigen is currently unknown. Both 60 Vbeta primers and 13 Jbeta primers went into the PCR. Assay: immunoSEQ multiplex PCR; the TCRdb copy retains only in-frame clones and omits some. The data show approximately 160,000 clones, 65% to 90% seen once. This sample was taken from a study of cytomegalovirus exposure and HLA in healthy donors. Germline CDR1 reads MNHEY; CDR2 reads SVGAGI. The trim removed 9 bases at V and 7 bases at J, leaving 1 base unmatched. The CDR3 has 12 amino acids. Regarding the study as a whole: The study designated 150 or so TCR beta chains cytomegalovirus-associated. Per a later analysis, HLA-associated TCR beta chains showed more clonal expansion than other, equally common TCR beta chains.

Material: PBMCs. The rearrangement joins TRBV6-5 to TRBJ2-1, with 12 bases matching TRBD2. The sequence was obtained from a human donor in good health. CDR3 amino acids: CASTSGRNEQFF. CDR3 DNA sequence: TGTGCCAGTACTAGCGGGAGGAATGAGCAGTTCTTC.